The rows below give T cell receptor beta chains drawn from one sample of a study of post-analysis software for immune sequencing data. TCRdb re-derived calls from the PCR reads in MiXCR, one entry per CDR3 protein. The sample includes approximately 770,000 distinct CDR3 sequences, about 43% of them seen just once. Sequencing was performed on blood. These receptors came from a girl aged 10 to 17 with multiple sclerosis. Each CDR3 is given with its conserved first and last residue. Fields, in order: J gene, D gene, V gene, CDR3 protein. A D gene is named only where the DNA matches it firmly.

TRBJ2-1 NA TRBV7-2 CASRRGGTGYNEQFF
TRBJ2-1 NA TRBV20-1 CSATPAGSYNEQFF
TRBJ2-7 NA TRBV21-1 CASSKEVRGQGEQYF
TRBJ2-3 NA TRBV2 CASSEASGVDTQYF
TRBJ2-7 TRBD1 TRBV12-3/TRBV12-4 CASTLRDSPYEQYF
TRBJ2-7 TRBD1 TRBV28 CASSRDRGVSYEQYF
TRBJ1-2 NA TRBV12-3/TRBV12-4 CASSPDLKGYTF
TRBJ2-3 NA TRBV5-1 CASSPLGGKRSTDTQYF
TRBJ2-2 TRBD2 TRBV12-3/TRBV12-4 CASSSTGLAGVFGTGELFF
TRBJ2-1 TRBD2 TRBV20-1 CSARTSGRGGYEQFF
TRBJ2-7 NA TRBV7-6 CASSSSDEQYF
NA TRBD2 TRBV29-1 CSAGLAGDFHEQYF
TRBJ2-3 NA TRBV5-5 CASSLASRSTDTQYF
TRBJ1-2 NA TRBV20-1 CSAWTLFYGYTF
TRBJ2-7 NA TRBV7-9 CASSLESYERYF
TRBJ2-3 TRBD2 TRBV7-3 CASSLGLPGNTQYF
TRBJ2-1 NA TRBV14 CASSQGRGTSRNYNEQFF